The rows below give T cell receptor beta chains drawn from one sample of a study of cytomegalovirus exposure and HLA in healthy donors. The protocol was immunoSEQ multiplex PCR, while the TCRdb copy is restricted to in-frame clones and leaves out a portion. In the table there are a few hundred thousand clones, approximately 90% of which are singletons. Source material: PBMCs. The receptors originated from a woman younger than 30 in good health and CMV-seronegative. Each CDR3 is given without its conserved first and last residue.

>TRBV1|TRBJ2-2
TSSRLAGRHTGELF
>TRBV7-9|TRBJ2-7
ASSSRDRVYEQY
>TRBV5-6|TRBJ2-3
ASSSRWGQGRTDTQY
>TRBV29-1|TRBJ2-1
SVALLSHEQF
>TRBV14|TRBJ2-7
ASSQLDRGSYEQY
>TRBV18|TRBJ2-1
ASSRGGGRSYNEQF
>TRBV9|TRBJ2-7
ASSATGGSYEQY
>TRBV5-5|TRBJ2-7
ASSPGHARYEQY
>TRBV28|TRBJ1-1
ASSRWGDTEAF
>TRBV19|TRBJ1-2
ASSVTGTGSYT
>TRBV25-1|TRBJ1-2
ASSGSAGQPPYGYT
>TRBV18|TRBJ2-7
ASSGEQGVNYEQY
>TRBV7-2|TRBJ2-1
ASSLRLIAGSYNEQF
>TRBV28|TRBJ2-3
ASSFSWERGTDTQY
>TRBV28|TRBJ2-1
ASSSIPPGQGAYNEQF
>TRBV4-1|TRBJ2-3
ASSQDAGRDTQY
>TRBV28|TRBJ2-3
ASKGSGRTTDTQY
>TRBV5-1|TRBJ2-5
ASSLVAGGPETQY
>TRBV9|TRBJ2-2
ASSVSVGSKTGELF
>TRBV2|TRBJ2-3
ASSPPPGDTQY
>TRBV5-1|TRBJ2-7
ASSLIPRLAGNYEQY
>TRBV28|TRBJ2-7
ASSSPHFRISYEQY
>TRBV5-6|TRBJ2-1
ASSPSGRSPDEQF
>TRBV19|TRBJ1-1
ASQDPGKTEAF
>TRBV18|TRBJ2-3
ASSRGLAGDTQY
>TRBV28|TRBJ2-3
ASSFPPPADTQY
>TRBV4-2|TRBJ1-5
ASSPKPQGRHSNQPQH
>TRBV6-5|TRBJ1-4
ASKTSSVLELF
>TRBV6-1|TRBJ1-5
ASKTGGNENQPQH
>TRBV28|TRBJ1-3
ASSRTADRGNTIY
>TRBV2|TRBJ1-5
ASSESGTAYQPQH
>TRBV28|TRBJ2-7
ASIPQGVDEQY